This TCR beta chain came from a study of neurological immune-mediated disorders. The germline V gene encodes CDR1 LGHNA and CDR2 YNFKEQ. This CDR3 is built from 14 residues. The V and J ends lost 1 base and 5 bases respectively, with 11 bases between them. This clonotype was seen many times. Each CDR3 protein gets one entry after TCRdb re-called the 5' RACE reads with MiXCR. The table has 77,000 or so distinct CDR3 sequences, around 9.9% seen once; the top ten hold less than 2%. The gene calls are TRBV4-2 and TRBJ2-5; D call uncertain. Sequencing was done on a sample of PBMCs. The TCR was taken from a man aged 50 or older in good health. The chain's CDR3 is CASSQVGGYETQYF. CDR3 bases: TGTGCCAGCAGCCAAGTCGGTGGGTACGAGACCCAGTACTTC.